This TCR beta chain was identified in a study of shared clonotypes between healthy human individuals. Across the study: Every donor yielded three CD4 naive, three CD4 memory, two CD8 naive and one CD8 memory plate. General observations from the study: The donor pool, a small one, limited the genetic and exposure-history diversity represented.

Genomic DNA belonging to each subset was distributed in equal measure over several immunoSEQ plates. On sorted subsets, replicate PCRs used approximately 190 ng DNA, or roughly 30,000 T cell genomes. Using immunoSEQ multiplex PCR, the repertoire was profiled, and TCRdb retains in-frame clones only, with some absent. Among around 750,000 clones listed, roughly 70% were seen once. About this clone itself: Its target is not known.

The CDR3 totals 14 residues. In germline, CDR1 is LNHDA, CDR2 SQIVND (reference sequence). Unmatched junction bases numbered 3, after V lost 6 bases and J lost 0 bases. Sequencing used memory CD4+ T cells sorted from blood. The subset is: CD45RA-negative fraction. V is TRBV19 and J is TRBJ2-5, with TRBD2 matching 8 bases. The clonotype was recovered from a woman aged 25 to 39 in good health. The DNA of the CDR3 is TGTGCCAGTAGAGTAGCGGGGAACCAAGAGACCCAGTACTTC. Protein: CASRVAGNQETQYF.